This T cell receptor (beta chain) was retrieved from a study of blood T cell repertoires in COVID-19. Germline trimming cut 0 bases from V and 2 bases from J; bases unmatched to any gene: 4. Per germline, CDR1 SGHVS and CDR2 FQNEAQ. CDR3 length: 15 amino acids. Repertoires were generated with immunoSEQ multiplex PCR, while TCRdb's copy carries only in-frame clones and drops some. The sample holds about 190,000 clones; around 80% are singletons and the top ten take 9.5% to 15%. Input material: peripheral blood. The receptor was isolated from a woman aged 50 to 60 with acute or convalescent COVID-19. This chain uses TRBV7-8 with TRBJ2-7; 7 nucleotides align to TRBD1. CDR3: CASSLARTGPYEQYF. CDR3 in DNA: TGTGCCAGCAGCTTAGCGCGGACAGGCCCCTACGAGCAGTACTTC.